This TCR beta chain derives from a study of shared clonotypes between healthy human individuals. At the level of the study: Per donor, three plates held CD4 naive cells, three held CD4 memory, two held CD8 naive and one held CD8 memory.

Study-wide results and caveats: Rarefaction analysis demonstrated incomplete sorted-subset sequencing notwithstanding large depth.

V gave up 7 bases and J gave up 6 bases; unmatched junction bases: 8. The germline V gene has CDR1 SGHAT and CDR2 FQDESV (reference sequence). The CDR3 contains 14 residues. Sequencing used immunoSEQ multiplex PCR; TCRdb keeps in-frame clones, though not all of them. This sample carries 2 million to 2.5 million clones, 85% to 95% of them seen once, and the ten largest clones take approximately 0.4%. Adult donors, all healthy and HIV-negative, had no recent acute infections or vaccinations. Every donor was a Caucasian adult from Nashville, Tennessee. About this clone: No antigen is known for it.

Material for sequencing was naive CD4+ T cells from PBMCs. Regarding subset: CD45RA+ positively selected. V usage is TRBV11-1 and J usage is TRBJ2-2, with TRBD1 matching 7 bases. This receptor was identified in a man between 18 and 29 years old in good health. Some clones in this sample may be carry-over from other donors' samples. The CDR3, as DNA: TGTGCCAGCAACGGACAGGTTCGCGCCGGGGAGCTGTTTTTT. It codes for CASNGQVRAGELFF.